This TCR beta chain is drawn from a study of early T cells in non-severe SARS-CoV-2 infection. In the library, individual cDNA molecules carried attached unique molecular identifiers. TCRdb recomputed calls from the 5' RACE reads with MiXCR, one row per CDR3 protein. The sample contains approximately 71,000 distinct CDR3 sequences, about 12% of which appear only once. This CDR3 comprises 16 residues. V lost 3 bases, J lost 2 bases, and 8 bases stayed unmatched. The germline V gene encodes CDR1 MDHEN and CDR2 SYDVKM. Sample: whole blood. The chain employs TRBV28 and TRBJ1-2; TRBD1 agrees at 8 bases. This receptor was obtained from an adult who was a healthcare worker with PCR-confirmed SARS-CoV-2 infection or an uninfected control (not recorded which). CDR3 loop: CASSLGQGAANYGYTF. CDR3 coding DNA: TGTGCCAGCAGTTTGGGGCAGGGGGCGGCCAACTATGGCTACACCTTC.